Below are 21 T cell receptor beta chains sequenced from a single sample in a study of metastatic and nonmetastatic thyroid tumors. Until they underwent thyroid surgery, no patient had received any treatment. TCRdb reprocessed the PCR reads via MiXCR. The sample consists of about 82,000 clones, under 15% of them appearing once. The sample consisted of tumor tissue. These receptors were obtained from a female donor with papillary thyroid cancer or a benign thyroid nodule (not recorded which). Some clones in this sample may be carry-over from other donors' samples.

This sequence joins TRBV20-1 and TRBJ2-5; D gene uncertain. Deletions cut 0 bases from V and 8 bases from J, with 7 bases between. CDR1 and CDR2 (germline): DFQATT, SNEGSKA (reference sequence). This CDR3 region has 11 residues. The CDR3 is CSARDLDTQYF. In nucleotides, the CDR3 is TGCAGTGCTAGAGATCTAGATACCCAGTACTTC.

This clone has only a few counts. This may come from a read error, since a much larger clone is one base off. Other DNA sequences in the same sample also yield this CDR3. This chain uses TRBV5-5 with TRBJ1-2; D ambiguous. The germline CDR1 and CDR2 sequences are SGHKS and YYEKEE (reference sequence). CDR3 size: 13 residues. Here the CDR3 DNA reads TGTGCCAGCAGCCCCGGTGGGTGGCATGGTTACACCTTC. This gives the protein CASSPGGWHGYTF.

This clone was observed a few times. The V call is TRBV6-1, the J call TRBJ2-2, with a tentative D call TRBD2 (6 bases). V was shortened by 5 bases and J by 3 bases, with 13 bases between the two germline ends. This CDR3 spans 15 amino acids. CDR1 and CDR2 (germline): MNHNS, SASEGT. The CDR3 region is CASSSGLWDTGELFF. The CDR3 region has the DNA TGTGCCAGCAGTAGCGGGCTGTGGGACACCGGGGAGCTGTTTTTT.

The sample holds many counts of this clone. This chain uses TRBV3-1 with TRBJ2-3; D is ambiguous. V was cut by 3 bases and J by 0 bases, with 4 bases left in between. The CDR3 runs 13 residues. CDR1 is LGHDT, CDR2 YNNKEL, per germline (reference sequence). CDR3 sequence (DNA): TGTGCCAGCAGCCAGTCTAGCACAGATACGCAGTATTTT. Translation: CASSQSSTDTQYF.

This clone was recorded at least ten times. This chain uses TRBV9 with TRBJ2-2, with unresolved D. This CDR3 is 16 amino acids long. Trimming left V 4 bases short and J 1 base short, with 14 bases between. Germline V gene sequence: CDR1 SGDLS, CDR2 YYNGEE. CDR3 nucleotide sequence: TGTGCCAGCAGCAACCTTCCTGGCCTGAACACCGGGGAGCTGTTTTTT. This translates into CASSNLPGLNTGELFF.

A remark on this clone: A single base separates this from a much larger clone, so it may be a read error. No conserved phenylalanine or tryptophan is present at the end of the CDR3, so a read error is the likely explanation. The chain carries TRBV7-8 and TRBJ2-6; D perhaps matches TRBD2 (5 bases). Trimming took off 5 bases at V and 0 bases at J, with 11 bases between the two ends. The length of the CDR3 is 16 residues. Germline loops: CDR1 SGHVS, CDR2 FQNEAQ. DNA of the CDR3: TGTGCCAGCAGCCCCCGGGGTCCCTCTGGGGCCAACGTCCTGACTCTC. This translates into CASSPRGPSGANVLTL.

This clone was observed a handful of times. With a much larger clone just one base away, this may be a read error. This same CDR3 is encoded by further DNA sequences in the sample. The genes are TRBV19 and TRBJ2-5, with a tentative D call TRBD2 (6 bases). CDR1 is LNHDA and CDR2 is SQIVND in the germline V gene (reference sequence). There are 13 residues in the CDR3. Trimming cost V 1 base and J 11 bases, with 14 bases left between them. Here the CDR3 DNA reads TGTGCCAGTAGTATAGCTCTTTCCGGGACTCAGTACTTC. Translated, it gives CASSIALSGTQYF.

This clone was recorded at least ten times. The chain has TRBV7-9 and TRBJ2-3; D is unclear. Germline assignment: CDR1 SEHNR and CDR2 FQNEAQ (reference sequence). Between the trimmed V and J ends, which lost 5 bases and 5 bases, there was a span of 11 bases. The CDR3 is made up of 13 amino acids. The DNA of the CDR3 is TGTGCCAGCAGCCCCCGGTCGGAAGATACGCAGTATTTT. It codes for CASSPRSEDTQYF.

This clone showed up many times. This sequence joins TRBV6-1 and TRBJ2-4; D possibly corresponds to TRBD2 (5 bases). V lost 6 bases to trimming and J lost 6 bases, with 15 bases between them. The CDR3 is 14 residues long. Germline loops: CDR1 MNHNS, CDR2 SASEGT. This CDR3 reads CASRQPGKGNIQYF. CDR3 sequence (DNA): TGTGCCAGCAGACAACCGGGAAAGGGAAACATTCAGTACTTC.

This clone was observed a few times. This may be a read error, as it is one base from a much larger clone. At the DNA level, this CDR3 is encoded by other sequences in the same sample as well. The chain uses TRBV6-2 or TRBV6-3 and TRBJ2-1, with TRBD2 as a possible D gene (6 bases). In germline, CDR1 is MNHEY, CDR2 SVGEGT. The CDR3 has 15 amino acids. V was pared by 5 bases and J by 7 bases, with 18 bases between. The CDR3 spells CASSLRDSHWNEQFF. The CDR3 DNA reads TGTGCCAGCAGTCTACGGGACTCACACTGGAATGAGCAGTTCTTC.

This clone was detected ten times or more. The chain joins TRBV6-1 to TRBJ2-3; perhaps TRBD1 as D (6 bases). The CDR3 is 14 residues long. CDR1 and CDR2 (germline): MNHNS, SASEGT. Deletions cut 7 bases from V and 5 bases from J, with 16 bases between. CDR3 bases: TGTGCCAGCACTCTACAGGGTAATAAAGATACGCAGTATTTT. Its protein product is CASTLQGNKDTQYF.

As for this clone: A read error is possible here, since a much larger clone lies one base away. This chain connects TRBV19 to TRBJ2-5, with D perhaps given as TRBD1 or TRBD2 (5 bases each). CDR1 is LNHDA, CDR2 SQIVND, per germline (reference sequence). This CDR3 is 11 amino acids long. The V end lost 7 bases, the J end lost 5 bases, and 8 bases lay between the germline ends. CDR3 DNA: TGTGCCAGTACCTGGGGGGAGACCCAGTACTTC. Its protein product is CASTWGETQYF.

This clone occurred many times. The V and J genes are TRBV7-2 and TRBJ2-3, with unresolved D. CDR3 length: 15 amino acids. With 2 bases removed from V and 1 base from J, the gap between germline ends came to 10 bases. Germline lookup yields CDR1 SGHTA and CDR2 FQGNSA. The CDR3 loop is CASSLLSPRTDTQYF. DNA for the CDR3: TGTGCCAGCAGCTTACTCTCTCCCCGCACAGATACGCAGTATTTT.

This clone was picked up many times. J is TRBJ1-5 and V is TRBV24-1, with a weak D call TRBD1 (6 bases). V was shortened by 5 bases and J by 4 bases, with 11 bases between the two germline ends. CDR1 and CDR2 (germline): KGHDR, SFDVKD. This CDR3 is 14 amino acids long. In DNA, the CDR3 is TGTGCCACCAGTGCCAGGACAGATAATCAGCCCCAGCATTTT. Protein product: CATSARTDNQPQHF.

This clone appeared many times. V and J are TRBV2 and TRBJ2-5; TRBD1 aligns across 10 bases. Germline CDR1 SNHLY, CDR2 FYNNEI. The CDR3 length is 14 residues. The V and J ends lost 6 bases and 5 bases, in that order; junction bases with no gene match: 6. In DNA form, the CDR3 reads TGTGCCAGCAGCGACAGGGGGCGGCAGGAGACCCAGTACTTC. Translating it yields CASSDRGRQETQYF.

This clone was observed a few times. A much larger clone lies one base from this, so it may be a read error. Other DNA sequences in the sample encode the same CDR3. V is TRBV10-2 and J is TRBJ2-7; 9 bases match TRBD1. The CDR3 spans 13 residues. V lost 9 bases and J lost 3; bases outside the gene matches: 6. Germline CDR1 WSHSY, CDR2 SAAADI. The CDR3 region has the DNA TGCGCCAGTCGATGGGACAGGGACTACGAGCAGTACTTC. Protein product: CASRWDRDYEQYF.

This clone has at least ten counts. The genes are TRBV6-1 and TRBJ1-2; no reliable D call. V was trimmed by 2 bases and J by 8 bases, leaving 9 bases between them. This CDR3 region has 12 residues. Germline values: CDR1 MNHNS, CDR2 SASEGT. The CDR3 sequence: CASSEFLVGYTF. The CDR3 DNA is TGTGCCAGCAGTGAATTTTTGGTAGGCTACACCTTC.

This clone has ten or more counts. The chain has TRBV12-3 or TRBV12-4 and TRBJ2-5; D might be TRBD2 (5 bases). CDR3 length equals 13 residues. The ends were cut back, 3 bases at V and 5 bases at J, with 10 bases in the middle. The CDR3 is CASSLERAETQYF. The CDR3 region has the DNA TGTGCCAGCAGTTTGGAGAGGGCCGAGACCCAGTACTTC.

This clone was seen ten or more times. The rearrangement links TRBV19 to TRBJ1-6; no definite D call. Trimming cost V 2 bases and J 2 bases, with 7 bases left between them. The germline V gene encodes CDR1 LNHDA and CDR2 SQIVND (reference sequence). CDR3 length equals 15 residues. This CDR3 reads CASSIITAYNSPLHF. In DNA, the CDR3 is TGTGCCAGTAGTATAATTACAGCCTATAATTCACCCCTCCACTTT.

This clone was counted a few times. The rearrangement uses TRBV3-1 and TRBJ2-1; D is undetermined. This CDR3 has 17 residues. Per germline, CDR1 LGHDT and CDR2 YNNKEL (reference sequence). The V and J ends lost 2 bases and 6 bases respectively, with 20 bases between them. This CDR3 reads CASSQNQGIKGSNEQFF. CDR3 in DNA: TGTGCCAGCAGCCAAAATCAAGGTATTAAAGGGTCCAATGAGCAGTTCTTC.

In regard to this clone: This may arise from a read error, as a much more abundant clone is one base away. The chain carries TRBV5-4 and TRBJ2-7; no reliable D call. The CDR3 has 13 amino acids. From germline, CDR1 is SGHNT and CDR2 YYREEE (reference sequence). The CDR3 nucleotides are TGTGCCATCAGCTCTACGGTAGGGAACGAGCAGTACTTC. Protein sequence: CAISSTVGNEQYF.